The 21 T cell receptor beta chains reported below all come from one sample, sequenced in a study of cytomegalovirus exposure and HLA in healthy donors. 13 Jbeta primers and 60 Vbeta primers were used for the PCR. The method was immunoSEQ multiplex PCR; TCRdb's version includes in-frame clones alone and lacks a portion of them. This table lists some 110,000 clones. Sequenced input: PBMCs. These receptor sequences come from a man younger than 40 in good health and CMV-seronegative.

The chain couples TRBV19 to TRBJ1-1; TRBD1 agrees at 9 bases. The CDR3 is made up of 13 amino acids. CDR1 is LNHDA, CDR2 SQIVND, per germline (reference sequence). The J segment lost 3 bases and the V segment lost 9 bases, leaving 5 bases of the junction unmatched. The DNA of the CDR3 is TGTGCCAGCCGGCGACAGGGGGACACTGAAGCTTTCTTT. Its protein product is CASRRQGDTEAFF.

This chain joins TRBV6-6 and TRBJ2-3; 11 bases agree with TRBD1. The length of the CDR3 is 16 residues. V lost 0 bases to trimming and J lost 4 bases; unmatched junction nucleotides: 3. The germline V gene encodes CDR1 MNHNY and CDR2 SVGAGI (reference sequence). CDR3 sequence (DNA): TGTGCCAGCAGTTACTCGGGGACAGGGGGATCAGATACGCAGTATTTT. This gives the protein CASSYSGTGGSDTQYF.

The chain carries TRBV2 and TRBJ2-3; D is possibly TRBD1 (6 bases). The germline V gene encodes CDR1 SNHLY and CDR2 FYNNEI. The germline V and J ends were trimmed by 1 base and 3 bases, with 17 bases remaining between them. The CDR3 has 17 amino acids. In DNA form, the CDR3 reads TGTGCCAGCAGTGAAGAAGGGGGAACGGGCGCGACAGATACGCAGTATTTT. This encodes CASSEEGGTGATDTQYF.

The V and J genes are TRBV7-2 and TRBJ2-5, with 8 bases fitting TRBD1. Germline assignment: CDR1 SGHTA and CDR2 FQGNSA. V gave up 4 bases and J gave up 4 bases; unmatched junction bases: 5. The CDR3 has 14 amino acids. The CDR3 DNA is TGTGCCAGCAGCTCGACGACAGGGGTAGAGACCCAGTACTTC. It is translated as CASSSTTGVETQYF.

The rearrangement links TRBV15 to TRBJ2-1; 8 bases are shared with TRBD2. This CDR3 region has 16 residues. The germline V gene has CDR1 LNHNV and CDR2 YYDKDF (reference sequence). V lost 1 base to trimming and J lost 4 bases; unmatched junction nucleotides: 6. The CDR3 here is CATSRVLSGDYNEQFF. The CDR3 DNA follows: TGTGCCACCAGCAGAGTACTTAGCGGGGATTACAATGAGCAGTTCTTC. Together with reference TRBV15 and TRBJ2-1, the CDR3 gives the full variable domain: DAMVIQNPRYQVTQFGKPVTLSCSQTLNHNVMYWYQQKSSQAPKLLFHYYDKDFNNEADTPDNFQSRRPNTSFCFLDIRSPGLGDTAMYLCATSRVLSGDYNEQFFGPGTRLTVL.

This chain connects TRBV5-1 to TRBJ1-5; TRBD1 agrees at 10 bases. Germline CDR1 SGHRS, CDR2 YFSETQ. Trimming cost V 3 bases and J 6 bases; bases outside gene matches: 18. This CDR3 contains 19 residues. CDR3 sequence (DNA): TGCGCCAGCAGCTATCGACAGGGCCGACAGGGGGCGGCAGGTCAGCCCCAGCATTTT. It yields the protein CASSYRQGRQGAAGQPQHF.

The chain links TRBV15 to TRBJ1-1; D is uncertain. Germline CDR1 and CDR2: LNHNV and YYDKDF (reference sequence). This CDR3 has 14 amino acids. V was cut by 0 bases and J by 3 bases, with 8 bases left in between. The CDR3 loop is CATSRDLADTEAFF. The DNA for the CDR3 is TGTGCCACCAGCAGAGATCTGGCGGACACTGAAGCTTTCTTT.

CDR3 DNA: TGTGCCAGCACCCTGACAGGGTCCCGTGAAAAACTGTTTTTT. Its protein product is CASTLTGSREKLFF. V is TRBV25-1 and J is TRBJ1-4, with 7 bases lining up with TRBD1. The ends lost 7 bases at V and 7 bases at J; junction bases unmatched: 9. Germline assignment: CDR1 MGHDK and CDR2 SYGVNS. This CDR3 is 14 amino acids long.

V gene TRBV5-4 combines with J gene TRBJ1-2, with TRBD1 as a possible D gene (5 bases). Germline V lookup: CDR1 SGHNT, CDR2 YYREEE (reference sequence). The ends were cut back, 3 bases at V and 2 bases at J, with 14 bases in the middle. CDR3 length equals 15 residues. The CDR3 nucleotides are TGTGCCAGCAGCTCGGCAGGGTCGCAAAACTATGGCTACACCTTC. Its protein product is CASSSAGSQNYGYTF.

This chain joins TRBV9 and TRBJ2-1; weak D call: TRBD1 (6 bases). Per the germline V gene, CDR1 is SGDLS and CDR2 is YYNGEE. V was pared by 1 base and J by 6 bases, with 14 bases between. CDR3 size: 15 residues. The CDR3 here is CASSVFRGPLNEQFF. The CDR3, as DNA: TGTGCCAGCAGCGTATTCAGGGGCCCCCTCAATGAGCAGTTCTTC. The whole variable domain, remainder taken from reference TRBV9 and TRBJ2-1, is DSGVTQTPKHLITATGQRVTLRCSPRSGDLSVYWYQQSLDQGLQFLIQYYNGEERAKGNILERFSAQQFPDLHSELNLSSLELGDSALYFCASSVFRGPLNEQFFGPGTRLTVL.

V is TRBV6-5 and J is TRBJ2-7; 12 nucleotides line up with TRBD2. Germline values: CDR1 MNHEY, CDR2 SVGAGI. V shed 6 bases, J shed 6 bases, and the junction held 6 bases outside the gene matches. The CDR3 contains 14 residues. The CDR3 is CASRRTSGDSEQYF. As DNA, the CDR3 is TGTGCCAGCAGGAGGACTAGCGGGGACTCCGAGCAGTACTTC.

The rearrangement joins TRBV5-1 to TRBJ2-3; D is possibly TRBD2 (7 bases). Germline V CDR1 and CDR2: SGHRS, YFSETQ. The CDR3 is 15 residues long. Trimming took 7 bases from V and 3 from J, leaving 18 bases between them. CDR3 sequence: CASRGASQGTDTQYF. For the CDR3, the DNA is TGCGCCAGCCGGGGGGCCTCCCAGGGAACAGATACGCAGTATTTT.

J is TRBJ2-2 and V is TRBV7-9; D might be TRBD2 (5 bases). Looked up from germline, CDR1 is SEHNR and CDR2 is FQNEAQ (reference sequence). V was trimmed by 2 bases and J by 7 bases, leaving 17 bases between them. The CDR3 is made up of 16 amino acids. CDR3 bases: TGTGCCAGCAGCTTAACGGGCGACCCGGGGAGCGGGGAGCTGTTTTTT. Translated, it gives CASSLTGDPGSGELFF.

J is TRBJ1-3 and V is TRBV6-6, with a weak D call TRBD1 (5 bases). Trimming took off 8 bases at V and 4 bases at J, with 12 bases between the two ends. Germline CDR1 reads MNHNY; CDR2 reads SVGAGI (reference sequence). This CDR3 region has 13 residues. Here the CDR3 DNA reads TGTGCCAGCCAGGCAGGGCCCGGAAACACCATATATTTT. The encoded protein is CASQAGPGNTIYF.

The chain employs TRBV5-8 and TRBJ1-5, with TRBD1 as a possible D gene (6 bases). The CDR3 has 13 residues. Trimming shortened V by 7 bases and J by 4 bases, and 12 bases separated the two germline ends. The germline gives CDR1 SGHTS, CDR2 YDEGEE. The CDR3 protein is CASYGGGNQPQHF. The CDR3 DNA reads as TGTGCCAGCTATGGGGGCGGGAATCAGCCCCAGCATTTT.

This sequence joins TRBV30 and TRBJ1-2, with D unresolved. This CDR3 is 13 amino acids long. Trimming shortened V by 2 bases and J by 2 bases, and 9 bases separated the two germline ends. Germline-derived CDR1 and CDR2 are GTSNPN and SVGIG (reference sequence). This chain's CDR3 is CAWSRRSNYGYTF. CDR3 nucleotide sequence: TGTGCCTGGAGTAGGAGGTCCAACTATGGCTACACCTTC.

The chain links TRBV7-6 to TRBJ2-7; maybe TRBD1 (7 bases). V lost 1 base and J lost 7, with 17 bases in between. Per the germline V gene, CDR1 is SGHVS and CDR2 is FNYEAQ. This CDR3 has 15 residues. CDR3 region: CASSLDSAGGREQYF. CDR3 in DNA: TGTGCCAGCAGCTTAGATTCGGCAGGGGGGAGAGAGCAGTACTTC.

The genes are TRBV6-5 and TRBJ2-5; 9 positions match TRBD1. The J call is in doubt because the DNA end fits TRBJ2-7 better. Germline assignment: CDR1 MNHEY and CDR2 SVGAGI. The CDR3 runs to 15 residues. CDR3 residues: CASSYGGTGYNEQYF. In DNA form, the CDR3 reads TGTGCCAGCAGTTACGGGGGGACAGGGTACAACGAGCAGTACTTC.

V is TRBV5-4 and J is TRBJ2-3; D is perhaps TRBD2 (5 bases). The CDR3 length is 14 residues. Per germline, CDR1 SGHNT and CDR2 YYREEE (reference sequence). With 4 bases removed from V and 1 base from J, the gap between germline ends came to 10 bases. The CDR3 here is CASSPEGGTDTQYF. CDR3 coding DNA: TGTGCCAGCAGCCCTGAGGGCGGCACAGATACGCAGTATTTT.

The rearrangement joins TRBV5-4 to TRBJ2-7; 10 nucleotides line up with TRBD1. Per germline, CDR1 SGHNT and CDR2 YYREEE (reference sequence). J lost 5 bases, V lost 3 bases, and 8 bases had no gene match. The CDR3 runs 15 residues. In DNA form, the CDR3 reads TGTGCCAGCAGCTGGGAGGCGACAGGGGGCCACGAGCAGTACTTC. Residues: CASSWEATGGHEQYF.

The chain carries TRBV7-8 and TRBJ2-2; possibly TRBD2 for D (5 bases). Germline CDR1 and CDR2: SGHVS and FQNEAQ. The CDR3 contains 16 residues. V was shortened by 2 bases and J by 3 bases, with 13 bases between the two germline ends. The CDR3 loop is CASSLPQEVDTGELFF. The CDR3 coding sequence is TGTGCCAGCAGCTTACCCCAGGAGGTAGACACCGGGGAGCTGTTTTTT. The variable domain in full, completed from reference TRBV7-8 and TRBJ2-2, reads GAGVSQSPRYKVAKRGQDVALRCDPISGHVSLFWYQQALGQGPEFLTYFQNEAQLDKSGLPSDRFFAERPEGSVSTLKIQRTQQEDSAVYLCASSLPQEVDTGELFFGEGSRLTVL.